This is a list of T cell receptor beta chains from one sample in a study of immune heterogeneity within non-small cell lung tumors. TCRdb itself ran the multiplex PCR reads through MiXCR, one entry per CDR3 protein. The table lists roughly 3,000 distinct CDR3 sequences, about 40% of them singletons. Material for sequencing was lung tumor tissue. All receptors come from a man aged 65-85 years with non-small cell lung cancer. CDR3s include the opening cysteine and the closing phenylalanine or tryptophan. A D gene is named only where the DNA matches it firmly. Size is omitted from some rows. Given values are once, few, many or a class for expanded clones.

v_gene	d_gene	abundance	j_gene	CDR3aa	CDR3nt
TRBV29-1	TRBD2	NA	TRBJ2-5	CSVVPGGPSGETQYF	TGCAGCGTTGTGCCGGGAGGGCCCTCTGGAGAGACCCAGTACTTC
TRBV6-1	NA	few	TRBJ2-5	CASSGGTRETQYF	TGTGCCAGCAGTGGGGGCACGAGGGAGACCCAGTACTTC
TRBV20-1	NA	few	TRBJ1-5	CSARDAGGVDQPQHF	TGCAGTGCTAGAGATGCGGGGGGAGTGGATCAGCCCCAGCATTTT
TRBV27	NA	NA	TRBJ1-6	CASKGGINSPLHF	TGTGCCAGCAAGGGGGGGATAAATTCACCCCTCCACTTT
TRBV20-1	NA	few	TRBJ2-5	CSASVTASETQYF	TGCAGTGCAAGCGTGACAGCCAGCGAGACCCAGTACTTC
TRBV30	NA	few	TRBJ1-6	CAWSVDSPLHF	TGTGCCTGGAGTGTTGATTCACCCCTCCACTTT
TRBV29-1	TRBD2	NA	TRBJ2-1	CSVEVGTSGNNEQFF	TGCAGCGTTGAGGTCGGGACTAGCGGGAACAATGAGCAGTTCTTC
TRBV20-1	TRBD1	few	TRBJ2-5	CSASTQGARETQYF	TGCAGTGCTAGCACACAGGGGGCTCGGGAGACCCAGTACTTC
TRBV19	TRBD2	few	TRBJ2-7	CASSIAAGVEQYF	TGTGCCAGTAGTATTGCCGCGGGAGTCGAGCAGTACTTC
TRBV11-3	TRBD1	NA	TRBJ1-1	CASSVLTGGYGTEAFF	TGTGCCAGCAGCGTATTGACAGGGGGCTACGGGACTGAAGCTTTCTTT
TRBV3-1	NA	NA	TRBJ1-1	CASSQDITGGTEAFF	TGTGCCAGCAGCCAAGATATTACGGGCGGGACTGAAGCTTTCTTT
TRBV11-3	TRBD1	NA	TRBJ1-1	CASSRYRGPGNTEAFF	TGTGCCAGCAGCCGATACAGGGGGCCCGGCAACACTGAAGCTTTCTTT
TRBV18	NA	medium-sized	TRBJ1-2	CASSTPNGGIYGYTF	TGTGCCAGCTCAACTCCCAACGGGGGAATATATGGCTACACCTTC
TRBV28	TRBD1	NA	TRBJ2-7	CASRTGQAAYEQYF	TGTGCCAGCCGGACGGGACAGGCGGCCTACGAGCAGTACTTC
TRBV20-1	NA	NA	TRBJ1-2	CSASVHGQNYGYTF	TGCAGTGCTAGCGTTCATGGACAGAACTATGGCTACACCTTC
TRBV27	NA	NA	TRBJ2-1	CASSLSLDNEQFF	TGTGCCAGCAGTTTATCTCTCGACAATGAGCAGTTCTTC
TRBV18	NA	NA	TRBJ2-2	CASSPPRMGEKTGELFF	TGTGCCAGCTCACCCCCAAGGATGGGAGAAAAGACCGGGGAGCTGTTTTTT
TRBV6-5	TRBD1	NA	TRBJ2-2	CASSYKRPGQGNSGELFF	TGTGCCAGCAGTTACAAGCGCCCGGGACAGGGTAATTCCGGGGAGCTGTTTTTT
TRBV19	TRBD2	NA	TRBJ2-3	CASSTDPWTSADTQYF	TGTGCCAGTAGTACCGACCCATGGACTAGCGCAGATACGCAGTATTTT
TRBV6-2/TRBV6-3	NA	NA	TRBJ1-5	CASSAPGLNQPQHF	TGTGCCAGCAGTGCACCGGGCCTCAATCAGCCCCAGCATTTT
TRBV6-2/TRBV6-3	NA	NA	TRBJ1-1	CASSQGKDRGAFF	TGTGCCAGCAGCCAAGGAAAGGACCGGGGAGCTTTCTTT
TRBV20-1	TRBD1	NA	TRBJ2-7	CSARGQGARYEQYF	TGCAGTGCTAGGGGACAGGGGGCGAGATACGAGCAGTACTTC
TRBV7-9	TRBD2	few	TRBJ2-1	CASSPPSREGNEQFF	TGTGCCAGCAGCCCCCCGTCGCGGGAGGGCAATGAGCAGTTCTTC
TRBV6-2/TRBV6-3	NA	NA	TRBJ2-3	CASSGGTANTDTQYF	TGTGCCAGCAGTGGGGGGACAGCGAACACAGATACGCAGTATTTT